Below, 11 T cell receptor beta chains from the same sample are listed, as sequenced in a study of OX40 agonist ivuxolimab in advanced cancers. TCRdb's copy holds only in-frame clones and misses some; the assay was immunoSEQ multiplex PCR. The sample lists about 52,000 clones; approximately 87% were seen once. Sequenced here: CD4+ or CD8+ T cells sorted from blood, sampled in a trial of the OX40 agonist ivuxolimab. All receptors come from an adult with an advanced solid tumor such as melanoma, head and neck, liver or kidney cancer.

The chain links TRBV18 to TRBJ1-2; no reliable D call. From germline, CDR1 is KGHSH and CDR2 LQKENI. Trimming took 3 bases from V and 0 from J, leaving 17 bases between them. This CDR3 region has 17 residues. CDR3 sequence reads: CASSPRTSAAANYGYTF. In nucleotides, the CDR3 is TGTGCCAGCTCACCTAGGACGTCAGCAGCAGCTAACTATGGCTACACCTTC. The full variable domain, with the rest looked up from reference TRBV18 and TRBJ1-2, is NAGVMQNPRHLVRRRGQEARLRCSPMKGHSHVYWYRQLPEEGLKFMVYLQKENIIDESGMPKERFSAEFPKEGPSILRIQQVVRGDSAAYFCASSPRTSAAANYGYTFGSGTRLTVV.

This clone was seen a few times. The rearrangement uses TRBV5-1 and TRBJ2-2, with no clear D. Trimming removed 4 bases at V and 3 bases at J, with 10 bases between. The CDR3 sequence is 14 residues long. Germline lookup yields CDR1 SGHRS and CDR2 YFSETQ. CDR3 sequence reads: CASSGSVDTGELFF. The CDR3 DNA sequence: TGCGCCAGCAGCGGCTCTGTCGACACCGGGGAGCTGTTTTTT.

The CDR3, as DNA: TGCGCCAGCAGCCTTAACAGGGACGAGCAGTACTTC. This translates into CASSLNRDEQYF. V gene TRBV5-1 combines with J gene TRBJ2-7; D might be TRBD1 (6 bases). CDR3 length: 12 residues. Trimming shortened V by 4 bases and J by 5 bases, and 10 bases separated the two germline ends. CDR1 is SGHRS, CDR2 YFSETQ, per germline.

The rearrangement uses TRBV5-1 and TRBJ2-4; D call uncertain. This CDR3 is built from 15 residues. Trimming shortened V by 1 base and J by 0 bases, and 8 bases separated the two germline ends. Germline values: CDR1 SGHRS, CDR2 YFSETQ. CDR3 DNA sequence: TGCGCCAGCAGCTTGACCGGCTCAGCCAAAAACATTCAGTACTTC. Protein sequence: CASSLTGSAKNIQYF.

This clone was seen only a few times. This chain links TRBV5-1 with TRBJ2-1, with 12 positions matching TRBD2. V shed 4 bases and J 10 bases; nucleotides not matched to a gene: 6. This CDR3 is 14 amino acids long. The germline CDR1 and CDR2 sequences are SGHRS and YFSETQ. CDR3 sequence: CASSILAGGQEQFF. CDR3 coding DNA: TGCGCCAGCAGCATACTAGCGGGGGGCCAGGAGCAGTTCTTC.

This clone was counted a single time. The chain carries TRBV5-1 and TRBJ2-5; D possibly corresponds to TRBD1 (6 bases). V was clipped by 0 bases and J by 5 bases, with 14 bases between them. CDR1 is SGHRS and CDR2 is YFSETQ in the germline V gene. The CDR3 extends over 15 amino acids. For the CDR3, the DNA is TGCGCCAGCAGCTTGGTTGCAACAGGGCAGGAGACCCAGTACTTC. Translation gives CASSLVATGQETQYF.

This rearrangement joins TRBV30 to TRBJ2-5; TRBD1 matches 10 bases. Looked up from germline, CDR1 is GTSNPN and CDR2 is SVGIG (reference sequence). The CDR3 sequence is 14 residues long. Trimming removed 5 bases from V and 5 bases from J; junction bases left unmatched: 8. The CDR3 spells CAWGTGELYETQYF. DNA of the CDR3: TGTGCCTGGGGGACAGGGGAGCTATACGAGACCCAGTACTTC.

Written as DNA, the CDR3 is TGTGCCAGCAGCCCCAACAGGGAGGTGTTCAATGAGCAGTTCTTC. This gives the protein CASSPNREVFNEQFF. V usage is TRBV11-2 and J usage is TRBJ2-1; D tentatively fits TRBD1 or TRBD2 (6 bases each). Germline lookup yields CDR1 SGHAT and CDR2 FQNNGV. The V and J ends lost 5 bases and 6 bases respectively, with 17 bases between them. The CDR3 sequence is 15 residues long.

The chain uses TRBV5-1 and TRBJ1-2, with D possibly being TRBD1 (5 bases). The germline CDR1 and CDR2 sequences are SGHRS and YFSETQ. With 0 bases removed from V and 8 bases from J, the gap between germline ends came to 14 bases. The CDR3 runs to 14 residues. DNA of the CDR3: TGCGCCAGCAGCTTGGATCGGCAGGGATTCGGCTACACCTTC. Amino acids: CASSLDRQGFGYTF.

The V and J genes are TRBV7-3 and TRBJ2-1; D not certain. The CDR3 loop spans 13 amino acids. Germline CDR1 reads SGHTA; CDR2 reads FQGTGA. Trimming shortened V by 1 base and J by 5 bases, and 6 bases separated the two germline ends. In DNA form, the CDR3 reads TGTGCCAGCAGCTTAAGTAGAGACAATGAGCAGTTCTTC. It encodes CASSLSRDNEQFF.

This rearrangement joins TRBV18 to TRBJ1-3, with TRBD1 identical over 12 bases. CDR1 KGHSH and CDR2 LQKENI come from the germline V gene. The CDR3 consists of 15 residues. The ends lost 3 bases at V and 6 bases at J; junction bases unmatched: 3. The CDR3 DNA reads TGTGCCAGCTCACCCTCGGGACAGGGGGCAAACACCATATATTTT. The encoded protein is CASSPSGQGANTIYF.